A selection of T cell receptor beta chains follows, all from one sample in a study of spatial heterogeneity in lung cancer. MiXCR, run by TCRdb on the 5' RACE reads, gives a single entry per CDR3 protein. The table includes a few thousand distinct CDR3 sequences, 6.5% to 8.5% detected once. Sequencing was performed on lung tumor tissue, taken at surgery. The source of these receptors is a female donor with early-stage non-small cell lung cancer. Each CDR3 is given with its conserved first and last residue. A D gene is named only where the DNA matches it firmly. Size values are once, few and many counts, or a class for expanded clones, and some rows have none.

TGTGCCAGCAGCGTGGGGCTAGCGGGCGGGGAGCTGTTTTTT | CASSVGLAGGELFF | TRBD2 | NA | TRBJ2-2 | TRBV27
TGTGCCATCAGTAAATTGACTTCACCCCTCCACTTT | CAISKLTSPLHF | NA | large | TRBJ1-6 | TRBV10-3
TGCAGTGCTAGAGGCGGCAGGAGCACAGATACGCAGTATTTT | CSARGGRSTDTQYF | NA | medium-sized | TRBJ2-3 | TRBV20-1
TGTGCCAGCAGCCAAGATGGGCTTCGGAGGTTGGAGACCCAGTACTTC | CASSQDGLRRLETQYF | NA | medium-sized | TRBJ2-5 | TRBV3-1
TGTGCCAGCAGCGAGGGAATGGTGAAGGGTGGCACTGAAGCTTTCTTT | CASSEGMVKGGTEAFF | NA | NA | TRBJ1-1 | TRBV9
TGTGCCAGCAGAACGGACAGTGCTAATTCACCCCTCCACTTT | CASRTDSANSPLHF | NA | NA | TRBJ1-6 | TRBV6-2/TRBV6-3
TGTGCCACCAGCGCGACAGGGGGGACAGATACGCAGTATTTT | CATSATGGTDTQYF | TRBD1 | NA | TRBJ2-3 | TRBV24-1
TGTGCCAGCAGCTCCAGGGGGCCGGCCGGGGAGCTGTTTTTT | CASSSRGPAGELFF | TRBD1 | medium-sized | TRBJ2-2 | TRBV6-5
TGTGCCAGCAGAGCCGGCCTGGCTGAGCAGTACTTC | CASRAGLAEQYF | NA | NA | TRBJ2-7 | TRBV25-1
TGCGCCAGCAGCTTTGGGGACTCACACTCCCTCTACTATGGCTACACCTTC | CASSFGDSHSLYYGYTF | NA | few | TRBJ1-2 | TRBV5-1
TGTGCCAGCAGTGAAGCGACAGGGGGCGGTGTGTCAGCTTTCTTT | CASSEATGGGVSAFF | TRBD1 | few | TRBJ1-1 | TRBV6-1
TGTGCCAGCAGCTATGACAGGGGCACTGAAGCTTTCTTT | CASSYDRGTEAFF | TRBD1 | few | TRBJ1-1 | TRBV7-3
TGTGCCAGTAGTACAGCGATTGGTACTGAAGCTTTCTTT | CASSTAIGTEAFF | NA | NA | TRBJ1-1 | TRBV19
TGTGCCAGCAGCGTTCTAGGACAGGGGGAGCAGTACTTC | CASSVLGQGEQYF | TRBD1 | NA | TRBJ2-7 | TRBV9
TGCGCCAGCAGCTTGGTTCTAGCGGGGACCAATGAGCAGTTCTTC | CASSLVLAGTNEQFF | TRBD2 | few | TRBJ2-1 | TRBV5-1
TGTGCCAGCAGCCGGACAGGGCAGAGAGAGACCCAGTACTTC | CASSRTGQRETQYF | TRBD1 | medium-sized | TRBJ2-5 | TRBV7-8
TGCGCCAGCTTCCCCGGAGGGGCCGAAGAGACCCAGTACTTC | CASFPGGAEETQYF | NA | NA | TRBJ2-5 | TRBV5-1
TGTGCCAGCAGCTTAGAGGGGTTTCAGCCCCAGCATTTT | CASSLEGFQPQHF | NA | medium-sized | TRBJ1-5 | TRBV7-2
TGCAGTGCTAGAACCAGACTAAGCTCTAACTATGGCTACACCTTC | CSARTRLSSNYGYTF | NA | many | TRBJ1-2 | TRBV20-1
TGCGCCAGCAGCCCCTTAGCGGGGGGGCGGAACAATGAGCAGTTCTTC | CASSPLAGGRNNEQFF | TRBD2 | few | TRBJ2-1 | TRBV5-1
TGTGCCAGCTTGGGGTACAGCACCGGGGAGCTGTTTTTT | CASLGYSTGELFF | NA | few | TRBJ2-2 | TRBV4-2
TGTGCCAGCAGCATCCTACAGGGTTACGGGGCCAACGTCCTGACTTTC | CASSILQGYGANVLTF | NA | NA | TRBJ2-6 | TRBV7-9
TGTGCCAGCAGCAACCAGGGGACCGAAAAGCAGTACTTC | CASSNQGTEKQYF | NA | few | TRBJ2-7 | TRBV7-6
TGTGCCAGCAGCTTGATTCCAGGGGCAGATACGCAGTATTTT | CASSLIPGADTQYF | NA | few | TRBJ2-3 | TRBV5-6
TGTGCCAGCAAGGGGGGGCAAAATCAGCCCCAGCATTTT | CASKGGQNQPQHF | NA | NA | TRBJ1-5 | TRBV2
TGTGCCAGCAGCCAACAGGGTCGCCTTAATGAGCAGTTCTTC | CASSQQGRLNEQFF | NA | few | TRBJ2-1 | TRBV28
TGTGCCAGCAGCCCTGATTGGAACACTGAAGCTTTCTTT | CASSPDWNTEAFF | NA | many | TRBJ1-1 | TRBV28
TGTGCCAGCAGTGAAGCGAGGGGGCTGGGCTATGGCTACACCTTC | CASSEARGLGYGYTF | TRBD1 | few | TRBJ1-2 | TRBV25-1
TGCAGTGCTAGAGATCTGTGGCATGGCTACACCTTC | CSARDLWHGYTF | NA | NA | TRBJ1-2 | TRBV20-1
TGTGCCATCAGTACCGACCCGGGACTAGCGGGGGAGCCGAGAGCTGGTACGCAGTATTTT | CAISTDPGLAGEPRAGTQYF | TRBD2 | medium-sized | TRBJ2-3 | TRBV10-3
TGCGCCAGCAGCTTGCTTGGGGATAGCACAGATACGCAGTATTTT | CASSLLGDSTDTQYF | NA | NA | TRBJ2-3 | TRBV5-1
TGTGCCAGCAGCACGGAGGCTGGGCCGCGAGAGACCCAGTACTTC | CASSTEAGPRETQYF | NA | few | TRBJ2-5 | TRBV27
TGTGCCAGCAGTTTAGAAGACAGGAGAGCTAACTATGGCTACACCTTC | CASSLEDRRANYGYTF | NA | NA | TRBJ1-2 | TRBV12-3/TRBV12-4
TGTGCCACCAGCAGATGGAAAGGGTGGAATCAGCCCCAGCATTTT | CATSRWKGWNQPQHF | NA | medium-sized | TRBJ1-5 | TRBV15
TGTGCCAGTAGTATTTGGCCGGGACGGCGTGCAGCTTTCTTT | CASSIWPGRRAAFF | NA | medium-sized | TRBJ1-1 | TRBV19
TGCAGCGTCTCCGACTATAATTTT | CSVSDYNF | NA | NA | TRBJ2-3 | TRBV29-1
TGTGCCAGCAGCTTGGAGGGGCCCCTCAATGAGCAGTTCTTC | CASSLEGPLNEQFF | NA | few | TRBJ2-1 | TRBV5-6
TGTGCCAGCAGCTTCCATCACGAGCAGTACTTC | CASSFHHEQYF | NA | NA | TRBJ2-7 | TRBV7-9
TGCAGCGTCAGTCGACTTAGGGACAGGGAAACTAGCACAGATACGCAGTATTTT | CSVSRLRDRETSTDTQYF | TRBD1 | few | TRBJ2-3 | TRBV29-1
TGCGCCAGCAGCCGACAGGGATTGAACACTGAAGCTTTCTTT | CASSRQGLNTEAFF | TRBD1 | few | TRBJ1-1 | TRBV5-1
TGTGCCATCAAGAGGGGACAGGGGAACACTGAAGCTTTCTTT | CAIKRGQGNTEAFF | TRBD1 | few | TRBJ1-1 | TRBV10-3
TGTGCCAGCTCAAGCGGACAGGGAGACTACGAGCAGTACTTC | CASSSGQGDYEQYF | TRBD1 | few | TRBJ2-7 | TRBV18
TGTGCCAGCAGCTTAGTGGCGCAGGGTGGGGTAAGAGGCTACACCTTC | CASSLVAQGGVRGYTF | NA | NA | TRBJ1-2 | TRBV7-2
TGTGCCAGCAGCACGCCCCGGGTAAACACCGGGGAGCTGTTTTTT | CASSTPRVNTGELFF | NA | medium-sized | TRBJ2-2 | TRBV7-9
TGTGCCAGCAGTGACGGCGGGGTTGGGTACGAGCAGTACTTC | CASSDGGVGYEQYF | NA | few | TRBJ2-7 | TRBV6-1
TGCGCCAGCAGCCAAGTACAGCCCGGAGCTGGCTACACCTTC | CASSQVQPGAGYTF | NA | many | TRBJ1-2 | TRBV4-1
TGTGCCAGCAGCTTTGGTCAAGCACCCACCGGGGAGCTGTTTTTT | CASSFGQAPTGELFF | NA | few | TRBJ2-2 | TRBV5-6
TGTGCCAGCTCACCATGGCAGGGGAATGCTGGAGATACGCAGTATTTT | CASSPWQGNAGDTQYF | NA | NA | TRBJ2-3 | TRBV18
TGTGCCAGCAGCGAGTGGACACGTGGGACCCAGTACTTC | CASSEWTRGTQYF | NA | medium-sized | TRBJ2-5 | TRBV2
TGTGCCAGCAGCCCCAATGTAGGGGACGGGGAGCTGTTTTTT | CASSPNVGDGELFF | NA | NA | TRBJ2-2 | TRBV7-3
TGCGCCAGCAGCTTGGGAGGTGGACAGAAAGGCTACACCTTC | CASSLGGGQKGYTF | NA | few | TRBJ1-2 | TRBV5-1
TGTGCCAGCAGTCAGGGTGATTTTAGCACAGATACGCAGTATTTT | CASSQGDFSTDTQYF | NA | medium-sized | TRBJ2-3 | TRBV6-5
TGTGCCAGCAGCGGAATATCCAGGGTGATACGCACAGATACGCAGTATTTT | CASSGISRVIRTDTQYF | NA | NA | TRBJ2-3 | TRBV5-6